The sequence of this T cell receptor beta chain was determined in a study of blood T cell repertoires in COVID-19. The wider study: Collection of acute and convalescent COVID-19 samples took place in the United States, Italy and Spain. The cDNA or gDNA used as material had been derived from T cells, B-cell-depleted T cells, or PBMCs.

Original methodology: Estimated nucleated cell counts came from reference gene primer amplification. The method was immunoSEQ multiplex PCR; TCRdb's version includes in-frame clones alone and lacks a portion of them. Clone size and the V and J calls come from that table; the DNA yielded D and trimming. The sample yields about 270,000 clones, about nine tenths seen once. Germline V gene sequence: CDR1 MNHEY, CDR2 SVGEGT. V was cut by 2 bases and J by 0 bases, with 10 bases left in between. This CDR3 is 15 amino acids long. The chain carries TRBV6-2 or TRBV6-3 and TRBJ1-1; the D gene is possibly TRBD1 (6 bases). Sequencing input: peripheral blood. The source is a woman aged 60-70 years who had recovered from COVID-19. As DNA, the CDR3 is TGTGCCAGCAGTTACCTAACAGGGCTGAACACTGAAGCTTTCTTT. Protein sequence: CASSYLTGLNTEAFF.